This TCR beta chain was found in a study of T cell responses to AZD1222 COVID-19 vaccine. Worth noting for this clone: Its antigen is unknown.

Overall study results and limits: At study baseline, merely five or six AZD1222 recipients were seropositive. Spike regions recognized by vaccine-associated CD4 TCRs spanned the protein, led by 160-218 and 743-854. Repertoires were obtained only post-peak T cell response.

Germline CDR1 LNHDA, CDR2 SQIVND (reference sequence). This CDR3 is built from 16 residues. Trimming took 4 bases from V and 2 from J, leaving 15 bases between them. Libraries were prepared by immunoSEQ multiplex PCR; TCRdb keeps only in-frame clonotypes and omits some of them. The table has 140,000 to 150,000 clones, approximately 85% seen once; the top ten hold about 8%. V is TRBV19 and J is TRBJ2-1, with D perhaps given as TRBD1 or TRBD2 (6 bases each). The receptor's source is an adult in good health. Sequenced here: peripheral blood, sampled on day 0 of AZD1222 vaccination. CDR3 nucleotide sequence: TGTGCCAGTAGTAACGGGGGCGACTTTCCCTACAATGAGCAGTTCTTC. Encoded protein: CASSNGGDFPYNEQFF.